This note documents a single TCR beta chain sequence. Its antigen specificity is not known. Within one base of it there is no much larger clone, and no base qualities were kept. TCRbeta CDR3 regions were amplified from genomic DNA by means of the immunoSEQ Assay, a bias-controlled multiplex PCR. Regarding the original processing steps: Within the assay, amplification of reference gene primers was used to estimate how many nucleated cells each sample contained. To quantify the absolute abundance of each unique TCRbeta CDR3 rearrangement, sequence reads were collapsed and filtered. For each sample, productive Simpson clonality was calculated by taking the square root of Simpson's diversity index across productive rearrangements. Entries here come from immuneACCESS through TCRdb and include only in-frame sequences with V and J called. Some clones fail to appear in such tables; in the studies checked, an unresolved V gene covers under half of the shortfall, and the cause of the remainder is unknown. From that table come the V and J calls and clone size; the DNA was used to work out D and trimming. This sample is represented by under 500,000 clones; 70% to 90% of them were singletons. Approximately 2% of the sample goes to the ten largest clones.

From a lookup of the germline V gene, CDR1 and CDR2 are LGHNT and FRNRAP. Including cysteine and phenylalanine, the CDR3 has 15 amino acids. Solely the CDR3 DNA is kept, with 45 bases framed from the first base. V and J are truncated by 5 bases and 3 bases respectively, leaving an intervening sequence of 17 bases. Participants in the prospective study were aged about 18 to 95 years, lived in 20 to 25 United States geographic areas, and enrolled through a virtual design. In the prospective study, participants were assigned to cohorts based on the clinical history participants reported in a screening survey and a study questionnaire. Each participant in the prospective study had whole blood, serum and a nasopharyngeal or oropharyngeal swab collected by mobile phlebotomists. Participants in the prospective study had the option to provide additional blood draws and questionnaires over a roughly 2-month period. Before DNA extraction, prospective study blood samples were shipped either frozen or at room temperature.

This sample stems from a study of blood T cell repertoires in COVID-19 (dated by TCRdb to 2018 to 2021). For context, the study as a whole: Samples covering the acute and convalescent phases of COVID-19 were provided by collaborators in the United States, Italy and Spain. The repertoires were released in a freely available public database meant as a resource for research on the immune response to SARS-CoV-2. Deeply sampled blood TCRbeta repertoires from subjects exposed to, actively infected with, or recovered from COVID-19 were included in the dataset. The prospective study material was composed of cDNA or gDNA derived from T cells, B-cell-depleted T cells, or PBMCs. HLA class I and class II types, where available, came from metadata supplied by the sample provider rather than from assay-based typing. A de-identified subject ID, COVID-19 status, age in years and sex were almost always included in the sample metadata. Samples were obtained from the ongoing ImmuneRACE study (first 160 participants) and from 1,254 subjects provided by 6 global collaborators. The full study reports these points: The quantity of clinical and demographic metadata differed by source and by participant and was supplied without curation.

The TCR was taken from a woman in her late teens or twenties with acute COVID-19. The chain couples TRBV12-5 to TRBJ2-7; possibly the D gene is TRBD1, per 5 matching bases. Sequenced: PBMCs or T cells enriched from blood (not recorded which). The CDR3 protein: CASGLRGILGYEQYF. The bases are TGTGCTAGTGGTCTTAGGGGAATATTGGGCTACGAGCAGTACTTC.